This T cell receptor (beta chain) was sequenced in a study of shared clonotypes between healthy human individuals. The CDR3 loop spans 15 amino acids. V lost 4 bases and J lost 3, with 16 bases in between. The assay was immunoSEQ multiplex PCR, and TCRdb's table has in-frame clones only and misses some. The table lists approximately 720,000 clones, around 72% of them singletons. This clonotype originated in a woman aged 25 to 39 in good health. The V gene is TRBV23-1, the J gene TRBJ2-7; weak D call: TRBD1 (5 bases). TRBV23-1 is an open reading frame, and its role is uncertain. Sequencing was done on a sample of memory CD4+ T cells sorted from blood. As for subset: CD45RA-negative fraction. This CDR3 reads CASSRATVSYYEQYF. CDR3 nucleotide sequence: TGCGCCAGCAGTCGAGCGACAGTGTCATACTACGAGCAGTACTTC.